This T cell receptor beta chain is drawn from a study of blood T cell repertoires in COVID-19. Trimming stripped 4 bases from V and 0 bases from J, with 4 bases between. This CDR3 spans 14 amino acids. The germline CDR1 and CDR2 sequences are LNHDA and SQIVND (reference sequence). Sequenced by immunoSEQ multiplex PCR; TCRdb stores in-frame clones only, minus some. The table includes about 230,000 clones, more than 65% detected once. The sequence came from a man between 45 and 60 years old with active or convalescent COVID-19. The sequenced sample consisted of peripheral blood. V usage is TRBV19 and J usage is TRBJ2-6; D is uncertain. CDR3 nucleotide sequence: TGTGCCAGTAGTACCAGCTCTGGGGCCAACGTCCTGACTTTC. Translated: CASSTSSGANVLTF.